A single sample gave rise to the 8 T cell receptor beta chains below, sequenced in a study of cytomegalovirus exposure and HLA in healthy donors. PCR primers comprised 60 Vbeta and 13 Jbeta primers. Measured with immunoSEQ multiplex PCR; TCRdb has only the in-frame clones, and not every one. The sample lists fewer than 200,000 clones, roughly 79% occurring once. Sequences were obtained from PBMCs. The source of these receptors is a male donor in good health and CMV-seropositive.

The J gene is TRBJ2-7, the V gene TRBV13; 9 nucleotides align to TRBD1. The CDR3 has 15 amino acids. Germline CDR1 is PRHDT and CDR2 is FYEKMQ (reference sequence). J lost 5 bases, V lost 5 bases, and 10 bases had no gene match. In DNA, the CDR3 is TGTGCCAGCAGCCCCTCCGGGACAGGGATCCACGAGCAGTACTTC. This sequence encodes CASSPSGTGIHEQYF.

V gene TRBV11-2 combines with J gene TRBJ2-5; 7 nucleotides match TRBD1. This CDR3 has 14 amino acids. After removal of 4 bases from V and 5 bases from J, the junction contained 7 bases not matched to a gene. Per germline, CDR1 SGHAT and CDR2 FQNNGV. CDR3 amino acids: CASSYPGQAETQYF. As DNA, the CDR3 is TGTGCCAGCAGCTACCCAGGACAGGCCGAGACCCAGTACTTC.

The DNA for the CDR3 is TGTGCCAGCAGTTTAAAAGACGGAGCATATTCACCCCTCCACTTT. Its protein is CASSLKDGAYSPLHF. The V and J genes are TRBV27 and TRBJ1-6; no reliable D call. Trimming removed 2 bases from V and 8 bases from J, with 13 bases in between. Germline assignment: CDR1 MNHEY and CDR2 SMNVEV (reference sequence). The CDR3 loop spans 15 amino acids.

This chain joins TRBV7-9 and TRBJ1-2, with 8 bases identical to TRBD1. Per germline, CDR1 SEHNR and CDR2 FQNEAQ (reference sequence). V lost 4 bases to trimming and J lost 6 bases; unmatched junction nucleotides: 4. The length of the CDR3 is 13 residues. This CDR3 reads CASSSDREDGYTF. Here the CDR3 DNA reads TGTGCCAGCAGCTCGGACAGGGAGGATGGCTACACCTTC.

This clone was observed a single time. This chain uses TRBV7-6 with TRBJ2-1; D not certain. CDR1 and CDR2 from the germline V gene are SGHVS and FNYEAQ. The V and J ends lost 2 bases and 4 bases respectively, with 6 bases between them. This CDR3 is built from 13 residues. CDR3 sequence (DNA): TGTGCCAGCAGCTTACAGGTGTACAATGAGCAGTTCTTC. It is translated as CASSLQVYNEQFF.

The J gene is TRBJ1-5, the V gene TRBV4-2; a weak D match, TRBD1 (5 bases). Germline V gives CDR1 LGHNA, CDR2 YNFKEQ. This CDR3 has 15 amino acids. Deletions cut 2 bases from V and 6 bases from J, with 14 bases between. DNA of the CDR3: TGTGCCAGCAGCCAACGGCAGGGAAATGGTCAGCCCCAGCATTTT. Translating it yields CASSQRQGNGQPQHF.

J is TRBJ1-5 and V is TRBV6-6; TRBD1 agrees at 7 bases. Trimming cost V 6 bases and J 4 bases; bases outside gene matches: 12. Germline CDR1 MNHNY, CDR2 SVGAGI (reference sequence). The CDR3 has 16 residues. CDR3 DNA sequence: TGTGCCAGCAGGGACCGGACAGGCAGGGGAAATCAGCCCCAGCATTTT. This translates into CASRDRTGRGNQPQHF.

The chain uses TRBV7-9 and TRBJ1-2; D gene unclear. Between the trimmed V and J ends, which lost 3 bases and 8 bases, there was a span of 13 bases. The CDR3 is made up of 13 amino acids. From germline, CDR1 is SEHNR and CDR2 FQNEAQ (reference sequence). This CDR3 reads CASSFRETGGYTF. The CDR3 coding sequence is TGTGCCAGCAGCTTCCGGGAGACGGGAGGCTACACCTTC.